One T cell receptor (beta chain) is described in this entry. In the authors' workflow: Quantification of nucleated cells was approximated via reference gene primer amplification. Measured with immunoSEQ multiplex PCR; TCRdb has only the in-frame clones, and not every one. V and J calls and clone size are as listed in that table; D and trimming were resolved from the DNA. Of some 130,000 clones in the sample, around 73% were seen once. These data originate in a study of blood T cell repertoires in COVID-19. The wider study: The cDNA or gDNA used as material had been derived from T cells, B-cell-depleted T cells, or PBMCs.

Germline CDR1 reads MDHEN; CDR2 reads SYDVKM. V shed 5 bases and J 5 bases; nucleotides not matched to a gene: 12. This CDR3 contains 16 residues. V gene TRBV28 combines with J gene TRBJ1-1, with 9 bases matching TRBD1. This TCR came from a man aged 60 to 75 who had recovered from COVID-19. The sequenced sample was peripheral blood. CDR3 bases: TGTGCCAGCAGTACCCGGACTACAGGGGGCGGTACTGAAGCTTTCTTT. It specifies CASSTRTTGGGTEAFF.